This T cell receptor beta chain came from a study of CXCR3-negative and CXCR3-positive naive CD8 T cells. Study-wide results and limits: High diversity, comparable across both naive subsets, contrasted with much lower diversity in memory CD8+ cells.

This CDR3 region has 14 residues. Germline CDR1 MGHDK, CDR2 SYGVNS. Remarks on this clonotype: Its antigen is undetermined.

UMI-labeled 5' RACE TRB cDNA libraries were prepared from the cells. Reprocessing the 5' RACE reads, TCRdb reports a single entry for every CDR3 protein and omits DNA. The sample yields about 57,000 distinct CDR3 sequences, of which the top ten take up around 22%. The sequenced material came from memory CD8+ T cells from blood. V gene TRBV25-1 combines with J gene TRBJ1-1. This receptor was obtained from a human donor in good health. Some clones in this sample may be carry-over from other donors' samples. The chain's CDR3 is CASSEYLNSGEAFF. Full variable domain (rest looked up from reference TRBV25-1 and TRBJ1-1): EADIYQTPRYLVIGTGKKITLECSQTMGHDKMYWYQQDPGMELHLIHYSYGVNSTEKGDLSSESTVSRIRTEHFPLTLESARPSHTSQYLCASSEYLNSGEAFFGQGTRLTVV.